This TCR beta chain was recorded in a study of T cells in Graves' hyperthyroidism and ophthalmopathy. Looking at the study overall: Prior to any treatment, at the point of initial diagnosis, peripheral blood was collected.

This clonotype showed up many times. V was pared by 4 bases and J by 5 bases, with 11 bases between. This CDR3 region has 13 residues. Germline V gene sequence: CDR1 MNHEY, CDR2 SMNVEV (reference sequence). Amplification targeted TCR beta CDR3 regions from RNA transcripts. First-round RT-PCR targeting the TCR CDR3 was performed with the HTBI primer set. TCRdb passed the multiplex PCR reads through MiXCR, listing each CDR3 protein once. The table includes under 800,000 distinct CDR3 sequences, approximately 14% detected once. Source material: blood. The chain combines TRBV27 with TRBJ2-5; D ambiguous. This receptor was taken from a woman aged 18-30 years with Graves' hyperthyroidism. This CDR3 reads CASSSYPVETQYF. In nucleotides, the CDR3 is TGTGCCAGCAGTTCCTACCCCGTGGAGACCCAGTACTTC.